What follows describes a single TCR beta chain. The target antigen is unknown. As the template, RNA transcripts were used to amplify TCR beta CDR3 regions. HTBI primers served in a first-round RT-PCR, which a second-round multiplex PCR followed. A single record per CDR3 protein comes from TCRdb applying MiXCR to the multiplex PCR reads. The sample holds about 210,000 distinct CDR3 sequences, just under 30% seen once. This specimen comes from a study of Graves' ophthalmopathy and Graves' hyperthyroidism. Study in general: Specimen type is peripheral blood, obtained at initial diagnosis before any treatment. Regarding the study as a whole: A 13-signature model separated ophthalmopathy from stable hyperthyroidism, reaching 87.88% sensitivity and less than 82% specificity cross-validated.

Trimming removed 5 bases at V and 5 bases at J, with 36 bases between. This CDR3 spans 21 amino acids. Germline values: CDR1 SGHVS, CDR2 FNYEAQ. Clinical symptoms, serum thyroxine, TRAb, thyroid ultrasound and orbital computed tomography were relied on for diagnosis. What was sequenced was peripheral blood. The clonotype originates from a man over 45 with Graves' ophthalmopathy. The chain combines TRBV7-6 with TRBJ2-5; D perhaps matches TRBD1 (6 bases). The CDR3 bases are TGTGCCAGCAGCGTCACCGGGACATCGTTGTCCGGACTCCAGCACAAGGAGACCCAGTACTTC. Translating gives CASSVTGTSLSGLQHKETQYF.